This TCR beta chain is drawn from a study of cytomegalovirus exposure and HLA in healthy donors. Germline-derived CDR1 and CDR2 are MNHNS and SASEGT. The CDR3 covers 16 residues. V was pared by 0 bases and J by 0 bases, with 8 bases between. General study findings and limits: A list of around 160 TCR beta chains associated with cytomegalovirus was given.

Turning to this clone: What it recognizes is unknown.

PCR used 60 Vbeta primers and 13 Jbeta primers. Sequencing was performed with immunoSEQ multiplex PCR; in TCRdb, only in-frame clones are kept and a portion is missing. This table has 95,000 to 150,000 clones, around four fifths appearing once. The sequencing sample was made of PBMCs. The receptor was derived from a man between 18 and 35 years old in good health and CMV-seropositive. The V call is TRBV6-1, the J call TRBJ1-4; the D is unclear. DNA of the CDR3: TGTGCCAGCAGTGAAGCACAGACTACAACTAATGAAAAACTGTTTTTT. This encodes CASSEAQTTTNEKLFF.